This is a list of T cell receptor beta chains from one sample in a study of long-term antiretroviral therapy in people with HIV. Here immunoSEQ multiplex PCR was the method, and the copy in TCRdb shows in-frame clones only, minus some. The sample has tens of thousands of clones, approximately 81% seen once. This specimen was unsorted PBMCs, taken 2.3 years after starting antiretroviral therapy. The receptors shown here come from a man aged 40-49 years with HIV. Both conserved end residues are part of each CDR3. D genes are given only for firm matches. Some rows have no size entry. The others give once, few or many, or a class for an expanded clone.

abundance | j_gene | d_gene | v_gene | CDR3nt | CDR3aa
NA | TRBJ2-5 | NA | TRBV11-2 | TGTGCCAGCAGCTTGCTTGGAGAGACCCAGTACTTC | CASSLLGETQYF
NA | TRBJ2-2 | NA | TRBV5-1 | TGCGCCAGCAGCTTGGGCGGGGCGAACACCGGGGAGCTGTTTTTT | CASSLGGANTGELFF
NA | TRBJ1-4 | NA | TRBV23-1 | TGCGCCAGCAGTCAATCGGGGTCAAATAATGAAAAACTGTTTTTT | CASSQSGSNNEKLFF
few | TRBJ1-5 | TRBD1 | TRBV6-5 | TGTGCCAGCAGTTCGTTATCGGGACAGGGAAACCAGCCCCAGCATTTT | CASSSLSGQGNQPQHF
NA | TRBJ1-6 | NA | TRBV5-1 | TGCGCCAGCAGCTTGGCCGGGCCGACATATTCACCCCTCCACTTT | CASSLAGPTYSPLHF
NA | TRBJ2-3 | NA | TRBV6-1 | TGTGCCAGCAGTGTTCTGTGGACCAGGGGCACAGATACGCAGTATTTT | CASSVLWTRGTDTQYF
NA | TRBJ2-7 | NA | TRBV23-1 | TGCGCCAGCAGTCAATCCACCGACCGTCAGGGGCTCGAGCAGTACTTC | CASSQSTDRQGLEQYF
NA | TRBJ2-7 | TRBD1 | TRBV6-5 | TGTGCCAGCAGCCCGGGACAGATCCTCTCCTACGAGCAGTACTTC | CASSPGQILSYEQYF
NA | TRBJ1-1 | NA | TRBV6-5 | TGTGCCAGCAGTAGTGGACAGCTCACTGAAGCTTTCTTT | CASSSGQLTEAFF
NA | TRBJ2-7 | TRBD2 | TRBV19 | TGTGCCAGTAGTATCTTCGCGGGAGGCGGGGACGAGCAGTACTTC | CASSIFAGGGDEQYF
NA | TRBJ1-1 | TRBD1 | TRBV6-6 | TGTGCCAGCAGCCGACAGGGGTTACGCACTGAAGCTTTCTTT | CASSRQGLRTEAFF
NA | TRBJ1-4 | NA | TRBV28 | TGTGCCAGCAGGAGACAGGCGGGTCAAAAACTGTTTTTT | CASRRQAGQKLFF
NA | TRBJ2-3 | NA | TRBV10-3 | TGTGCCATCAGTGAGGCTAGCACAGATACGCAGTATTTT | CAISEASTDTQYF
NA | TRBJ2-4 | TRBD2 | TRBV28 | TGTGCCAGCAGTTTAGCGGGGGGCCGAGGAAACATTCAGTACTTC | CASSLAGGRGNIQYF
NA | TRBJ2-7 | NA | TRBV5-3 | TGTGCCAGAAGCCTGGGGCAGGGCTCCTACGAGCAGTACTTC | CARSLGQGSYEQYF
NA | TRBJ2-7 | NA | TRBV21-1 | TGTGCCAGCAGCAAAAATCACGAGCAGTACTTC | CASSKNHEQYF
NA | TRBJ2-5 | TRBD2 | TRBV27 | TGTGCCAGCAGTTTACACGGATGGACTAGCGGGAAAGGAGAGACCCAGTACTTC | CASSLHGWTSGKGETQYF
NA | TRBJ2-5 | TRBD2 | TRBV6-5 | TGTGCCAGCAGTCGACTAGCGGGAGAGACCCAGTACTTC | CASSRLAGETQYF
NA | TRBJ1-1 | TRBD1 | TRBV30 | TGTGCCTGGAGTCGACAGGGCACTGAAGCTTTCTTT | CAWSRQGTEAFF
once | TRBJ1-5 | NA | TRBV5-6 | TGTGCCAGCAGCCTCATAAGGGATCCGGATCAGCCCCAGCATTTT | CASSLIRDPDQPQHF
once | TRBJ2-7 | TRBD1 | TRBV19 | TGTGCCAGTAGTTCCCGACAGGGGGGAACCTACGAGCAGTACTTC | CASSSRQGGTYEQYF
few | TRBJ1-2 | NA | TRBV4-1 | TGCGCCAGCAGCCAAGATCGCCCAGGGGCCTATGGCTACACCTTC | CASSQDRPGAYGYTF
NA | TRBJ1-1 | NA | TRBV15 | TGTGCCACCAGCAGAGACAGGGGCTGGAGCACTGAAGCTTTCTTT | CATSRDRGWSTEAFF
NA | TRBJ2-7 | NA | TRBV5-5 | TGTGCCAGCAGCTTGGTGCAGGGAACCTACGAGCAGTACTTC | CASSLVQGTYEQYF
NA | TRBJ1-5 | NA | TRBV5-6 | TGTGCCAGCAGCTTGGGAGGGTCCGAGCCCCAGCATTTT | CASSLGGSEPQHF
NA | TRBJ2-7 | NA | TRBV6-5 | TGTGCCAGCAGTTACTCGTCGGGGATCCGCTACGAGCAGTACTTC | CASSYSSGIRYEQYF
NA | TRBJ2-6 | NA | TRBV19 | TGTGCCAGTAGTATGCAGGGATTAAGCCTCTCTGGGGCCAACGTCCTGACTTTC | CASSMQGLSLSGANVLTF
NA | TRBJ1-1 | TRBD1 | TRBV19 | TGTGCCAGTAGTGCCCGACAGGGAATGAACACTGAAGCTTTCTTT | CASSARQGMNTEAFF
NA | TRBJ1-2 | NA | TRBV2 | TGTGCCAGCAGTGTGGGAAGGGAAGGCTACACCTTC | CASSVGREGYTF
NA | TRBJ1-3 | NA | TRBV29-1 | TGCAGCGTTGAAGATAATGGCAGAAACACCATATATTTT | CSVEDNGRNTIYF